A selection of T cell receptor beta chains follows, all from one sample in a study of T-cell memory formation after mild COVID-19. TCRdb passed the 5' RACE reads through MiXCR, listing each CDR3 protein once. The repertoire holds around 82,000 distinct CDR3 sequences, with 9.5% to 15% as singletons. Sequences were obtained from PBMCs or a T cell subset sorted from them (not recorded which). The receptors shown here come from a man aged 18 to 29 who had mild COVID-19 (a few samples of this study predate the infection). Cell type and time point are not known. Each CDR3 is given without its conserved first and last residue. Rows give clone size only sometimes, using once, few, many, or a class for an expanded clone.

V	size	CDR3
TRBV12-3/TRBV12-4	few	ASSAGTSSTDTQY
TRBV25-1	few	ASSEFDSGGPLYF
TRBV7-2	-	ASSSGGNTGELF
TRBV3-1	-	ASSPDLGGNNEQF
TRBV7-9	many	ASSLVGTPNQQF
TRBV4-1	few	ASSQDGSNSPLH
TRBV5-1	-	ASKGTDSYEQY
TRBV7-2	few	ASSLTTRDLRNEQF
TRBV9	few	ASSAQGGLPLRGYT
TRBV6-1	few	ASSVRGSGNTIY
TRBV2	-	ASSDLIWDRGRDGYT
TRBV7-8	few	ASSPTSGGATDTQY
TRBV2	few	AKGGGAEEQF
TRBV4-3	-	ASSQSWGEGSEQY
TRBV12-3/TRBV12-4	-	ASSSGGGQGNTGELF
TRBV12-3/TRBV12-4	few	ASSSRANNEQF
TRBV19	few	ASSIADSSYEQY
TRBV6-5	-	ASSPLPPGRQPQH
TRBV29-1	-	SGQIATNEKLF
TRBV6-2/TRBV6-3	-	ASRQGLAEQF
TRBV15	few	ATSGRDSNQPQH
TRBV6-4	-	ASRAGTGDGYT
TRBV12-3/TRBV12-4	-	ASSTTGKQGNTIY
TRBV4-3	-	ASSGGGPGQPQH